This entry is about one T cell receptor beta chain. High-throughput TCR beta sequencing covered peripheral CD8+ and CD4+ T cells. The authors negatively isolated CD8+ and CD4+ T cells and FACS-enriched TEMRA cells. The germline V gene encodes CDR1 KGHSH and CDR2 LQKENI. V shed 0 bases, J shed 6 bases, and the junction held 9 bases outside the gene matches. The CDR3 sequence is 17 residues long. The sample is drawn from a study of CD8 T cells in Susac syndrome. An amount of RNA that ranged from 0.5 to 1 ug was reverse transcribed with random hexamers. Across 54 Vbeta and 13 Jbeta, immunoSEQ multiplex PCR amplified TCR beta CDR3. TCRdb independently ran MiXCR on the immunoSEQ multiplex PCR reads; one entry per CDR3 protein. This table has about 180,000 distinct CDR3 sequences, approximately 94% appearing once.

Sequences were obtained from CD4+ T cells from PBMCs. The chain employs TRBV18 and TRBJ2-1; TRBD2 matches 9 bases. The source is a human donor with multiple sclerosis. The CDR3 bases are TGTGCCAGCTCACCACCGGTGATCGAGCGGGGGGCCAATGAGCAGTTCTTC. It translates to CASSPPVIERGANEQFF.